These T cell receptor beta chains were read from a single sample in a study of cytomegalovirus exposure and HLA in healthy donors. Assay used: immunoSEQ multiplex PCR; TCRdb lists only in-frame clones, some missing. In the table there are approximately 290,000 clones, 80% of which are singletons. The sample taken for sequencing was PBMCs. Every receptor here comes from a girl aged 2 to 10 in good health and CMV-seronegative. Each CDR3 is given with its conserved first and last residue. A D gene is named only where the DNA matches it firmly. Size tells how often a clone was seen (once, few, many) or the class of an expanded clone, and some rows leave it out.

CASSFVGGKEAFF TGCGCCAGCAGCTTCGTCGGAGGGAAAGAAGCTTTCTTT . TRBJ1-1 TRBV5-1 .
CASSFGRYRGSGYTF TGTGCCAGCAGCTTCGGAAGGTACAGGGGAAGTGGCTACACCTTC TRBD1 TRBJ1-2 TRBV5-6 .
CASSFEYGGYNEQFF TGTGCCAGCAGTTTTGAATACGGGGGCTACAATGAGCAGTTCTTC . TRBJ2-1 TRBV28 .
CASSIQDRGQREQFF TGTGCCAGCAGCATACAAGACAGGGGGCAACGCGAGCAGTTCTTC TRBD1 TRBJ2-1 TRBV7-9 .
CASSFWGVIDNEQFF TGTGCCAGCAGTTTTTGGGGGGTTATCGACAATGAGCAGTTCTTC . TRBJ2-1 TRBV27 .
CASSSLGEGGELFF TGCGCCAGCAGCTCCCTAGGGGAGGGCGGGGAGCTGTTTTTT TRBD2 TRBJ2-2 TRBV5-1 .
CASSLALAGGETQYF TGCGCCAGCAGCTTGGCACTAGCGGGAGGAGAGACCCAGTACTTC TRBD2 TRBJ2-5 TRBV5-1 .
CASSFGRGESSYNEQFF TGCGCCAGCAGTTTTGGGAGGGGGGAAAGCTCCTACAATGAGCAGTTCTTC . TRBJ2-1 TRBV5-1 .
CASSLMGHTDTQYF TGTGCCAGCAGCTTGATGGGACACACAGATACGCAGTATTTT . TRBJ2-3 TRBV7-3 .
CASSIDRGYEQYF TGTGCCAGCAGTATTGACAGAGGTTACGAGCAGTACTTC . TRBJ2-7 TRBV2 .
CASSPQGYEQYF TGTGCCAGCAGCCCACAGGGCTACGAGCAGTACTTC . TRBJ2-7 TRBV14 .
CAISSPGQGPGEQFF TGTGCCATCAGTTCACCGGGACAGGGGCCCGGTGAGCAGTTCTTC TRBD1 TRBJ2-1 TRBV10-3 few
CASSLTSGDYEQYF TGCGCCAGCAGCTTGACTAGCGGGGACTACGAGCAGTACTTC TRBD2 TRBJ2-7 TRBV5-1 .
CASRVGSSYNSPLHF TGTGCCAGCAGGGTTGGGAGCTCCTATAATTCACCCCTCCACTTT . TRBJ1-6 TRBV6-5 .
CASSVDGLAGLFSYNEQFF TGTGCCAGCAGCGTAGATGGGCTAGCGGGATTATTCTCCTACAATGAGCAGTTCTTC TRBD2 TRBJ2-1 TRBV9 .
CASSRTAVTDPYEQYF TGTGCCAGCAGCAGAACCGCGGTAACGGATCCCTACGAGCAGTACTTC . TRBJ2-7 TRBV11-2 .
CASSDWLTPDEQYF TGTGCCAGCAGTGATTGGCTGACTCCCGACGAGCAGTACTTC . TRBJ2-7 TRBV2 .
CASRVQEVNTEAFF TGTGCCAGCAGGGTCCAGGAGGTGAACACTGAAGCTTTCTTT . TRBJ1-1 TRBV6-6 .
CASSPPGLAGPISGANVLTF TGTGCCAGCTCACCACCCGGACTAGCGGGTCCCATCTCTGGGGCCAACGTCCTGACTTTC TRBD2 TRBJ2-6 TRBV18 .
CASRFGGHQSLHQPQHF TGTGCCAGCAGATTCGGAGGGCACCAATCACTCCATCAGCCCCAGCATTTT . TRBJ1-5 TRBV28 .
CAWSVIRGNEQFF TGTGCCTGGAGTGTGATACGGGGTAATGAGCAGTTCTTC . TRBJ2-1 TRBV30 .
CAWGSTGGGYTF TGTGCCTGGGGTTCAACAGGGGGTGGCTACACCTTC TRBD1 TRBJ1-2 TRBV30 .
CASSYRTGSAGNTIYF TGTGCCAGCAGTTACCGAACAGGGTCCGCTGGAAACACCATATATTTT . TRBJ1-3 TRBV6-5 few
CASTTGNRADTQYF TGTGCCAGTACCACAGGTAATAGGGCAGATACGCAGTATTTT . TRBJ2-3 TRBV19 .
CASGTMTYEQYF TGTGCCAGCGGGACTATGACCTACGAGCAGTACTTC TRBD2 TRBJ2-7 TRBV2 .
CASSFSQGAHGNTIYF TGCGCCAGCAGCTTTTCTCAGGGGGCGCACGGAAACACCATATATTTT TRBD1 TRBJ1-3 TRBV5-1 .
CASSQGLAGGLVKNIQYF TGCGCCAGCAGCCAAGGACTAGCGGGGGGGCTGGTCAAAAACATTCAGTACTTC TRBD2 TRBJ2-4 TRBV4-1 .
CASSLEGGGPNSPLHF TGTGCCAGCAGCTTGGAAGGGGGTGGACCGAATTCACCCCTCCACTTT . TRBJ1-6 TRBV5-8 .
CASSPRAGVNTEAFF TGTGCCAGCTCACCAAGGGCAGGGGTGAACACTGAAGCTTTCTTT . TRBJ1-1 TRBV18 .
CASSYSGTVDEKLFF TGTGCCAGCAGTTACAGCGGGACGGTGGATGAAAAACTGTTTTTT . TRBJ1-4 TRBV6-5 .
CASSPREGWTETQYF TGTGCCAGCAGTCCCAGGGAAGGATGGACAGAGACCCAGTACTTC . TRBJ2-5 TRBV2 few
CAGSVRDSIYGYTF TGTGCCGGCAGCGTCCGGGACAGCATCTATGGCTACACCTTC TRBD1 TRBJ1-2 TRBV28 once
CASSSGTGVEQYF TGTGCCAGCAGCTCAGGGACAGGGGTCGAGCAGTACTTC TRBD1 TRBJ2-7 TRBV11-2 .
CASSSTGTLSYEQYF TGTGCCAGCAGCTCGACCGGGACTCTCTCCTACGAGCAGTACTTC . TRBJ2-7 TRBV7-6 .
CASSVGTSSDTQYF TGTGCCAGCAGCGTTGGGACTAGCTCAGATACGCAGTATTTT TRBD2 TRBJ2-3 TRBV9 .
CASSGSRVTDTQYF TGTGCCAGCAGTGGATCCCGGGTCACAGATACGCAGTATTTT . TRBJ2-3 TRBV27 few
CASSVDSGSYEQYF TGTGCCAGCAGCGTAGATTCGGGCTCCTACGAGCAGTACTTC . TRBJ2-7 TRBV9 .
CASRLMNTEAFF TGTGCCAGCAGACTTATGAACACTGAAGCTTTCTTT . TRBJ1-1 TRBV7-2 .
CASKQDNYGYTF TGCGCCAGCAAGCAGGATAACTATGGCTACACCTTC . TRBJ1-2 TRBV10-2 .
CASSGGLADTQYF TGCGCCAGCAGTGGGGGACTAGCAGATACGCAGTATTTT TRBD2 TRBJ2-3 TRBV10-1 .
CSAPASGNTDTQYF TGCAGCGCCCCCGCTAGCGGAAACACAGATACGCAGTATTTT TRBD2 TRBJ2-3 TRBV29-1 .
CASTLHPPGHTFTDTQYF TGTGCCAGCACCTTACATCCTCCGGGACATACCTTCACAGATACGCAGTATTTT . TRBJ2-3 TRBV27 .
CASAGTRFDGELFF TGTGCCAGCGCCGGGACTAGATTCGACGGGGAGCTGTTTTTT TRBD2 TRBJ2-2 TRBV19 .
CASSGKLGGRTDTQYF TGTGCCAGCTCAGGGAAGCTGGGGGGACGCACAGATACGCAGTATTTT . TRBJ2-3 TRBV18 .
CASGLVGETQYF TGTGCCAGCGGACTAGTTGGGGAGACCCAGTACTTC TRBD2 TRBJ2-5 TRBV6-1 .
CASSQTTGGAPEAFF TGCGCCAGCAGCCAAACCACAGGGGGCGCGCCTGAAGCTTTCTTT TRBD1 TRBJ1-1 TRBV4-1 .
CAWSVRTGYTGELFF TGTGCCTGGAGTGTACGGACAGGTTACACCGGGGAGCTGTTTTTT TRBD1 TRBJ2-2 TRBV30 .
CASSITGDGNYGYTF TGTGCCAGCAGCATAACAGGGGATGGCAACTATGGCTACACCTTC TRBD1 TRBJ1-2 TRBV14 .